This record covers a single TCR beta chain. The entry originates in a study of blood T cell repertoires in COVID-19. Method: immunoSEQ multiplex PCR; TCRdb's copy keeps in-frame clones and lacks some. The sample comprises around 340,000 clones, 86% of which are singletons, and roughly 6.6% rests with the top ten. Germline loops: CDR1 SGDLS, CDR2 YYNGEE. The CDR3 has 14 residues. The ends were cut back, 0 bases at V and 6 bases at J, with 9 bases in the middle. Source material: peripheral blood. The rearrangement joins TRBV9 to TRBJ2-2; D call uncertain. The sequence came from a woman aged 60-75 years with COVID-19, enrolled during active disease. In DNA form, the CDR3 reads TGTGCCAGCAGCGTAGGACACATTCCCGGGGAGCTGTTTTTT. This gives the protein CASSVGHIPGELFF.